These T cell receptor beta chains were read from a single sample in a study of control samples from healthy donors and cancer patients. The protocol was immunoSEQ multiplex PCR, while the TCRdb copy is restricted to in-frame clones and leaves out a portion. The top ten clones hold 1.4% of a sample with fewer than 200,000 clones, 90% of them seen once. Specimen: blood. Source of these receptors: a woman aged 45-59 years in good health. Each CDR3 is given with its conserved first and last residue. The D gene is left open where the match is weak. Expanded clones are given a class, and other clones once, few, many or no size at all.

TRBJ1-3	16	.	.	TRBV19	TGTGCCAGTAGTATCGGGCAGGCTAACTCTGGAAACACCATATATTTT	CASSIGQANSGNTIYF
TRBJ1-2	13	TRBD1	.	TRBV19	TGTGCCAGTAGGGGACAGGTCGCCTATGGCTACACCTTC	CASRGQVAYGYTF
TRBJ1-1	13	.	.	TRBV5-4	TGTGCCAGCAGCTTGGCCGGGGTTTACGAAGCTTTCTTT	CASSLAGVYEAFF
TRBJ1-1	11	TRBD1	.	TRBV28	TGTGCCAGCAGTCGACAGGGAGGAGCTTTCTTT	CASSRQGGAFF
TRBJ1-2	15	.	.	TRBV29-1	TGCAGCGTTGACGGGGCCGGGGGGGCCAGCTACTCCTACACCTTC	CSVDGAGGASYSYTF
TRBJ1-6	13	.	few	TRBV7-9	TGTGCCAGCAGCTTTGAGGGGAATTCACCCCTCCACTTT	CASSFEGNSPLHF
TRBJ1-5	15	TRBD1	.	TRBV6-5	TGTGCCAGCAGTCAGACAGGGGGGGGCAATCAGCCCCAGCATTTT	CASSQTGGGNQPQHF
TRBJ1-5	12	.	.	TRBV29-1	TGCAGCGTGGGGGTTCGGAATCAGCCCCAGCATTTT	CSVGVRNQPQHF
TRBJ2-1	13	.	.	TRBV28	TGTGCCAGCAGGGGATCGGAATACAATGAGCAGTTCTTC	CASRGSEYNEQFF
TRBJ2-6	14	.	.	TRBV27	TGTGCCAGCAGTGAACACTCTGGGGCCAACGTCCTGACTTTC	CASSEHSGANVLTF
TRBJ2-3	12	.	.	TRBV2	TGTGCCAGCAGGAACTTTCCAGATACGCAGTATTTT	CASRNFPDTQYF
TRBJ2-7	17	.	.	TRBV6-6	TGTGCCAGCAGCCGAGGAACAGGGCTAGGGAAAAGCTACGAGCAGTACTTC	CASSRGTGLGKSYEQYF
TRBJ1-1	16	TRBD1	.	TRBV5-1	TGCGCCAGCAGTCCCCTTCGTAGGGGGCGGGGGACTGAAGCTTTCTTT	CASSPLRRGRGTEAFF
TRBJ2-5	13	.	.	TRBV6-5	TGTGCCAGCAGTTACACGGGACAAGAGACCCAGTACTTC	CASSYTGQETQYF
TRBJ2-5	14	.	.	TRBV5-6	TGTGCCAGCAGCTCGGACAGTCTAGGGGAGACCCAGTACTTC	CASSSDSLGETQYF
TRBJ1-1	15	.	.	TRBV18	TGTGCCAGCTCACAAACCAGGACACCGAACACTGAAGCTTTCTTT	CASSQTRTPNTEAFF
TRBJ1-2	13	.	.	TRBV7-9	TGTGCCAGCAGCTTAAGGGACGGAGATGGCTACACCTTC	CASSLRDGDGYTF
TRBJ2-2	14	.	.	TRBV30	TGTGCCTGGAGTATGGGGGGGCCCACCGGGGAGCTGTTTTTT	CAWSMGGPTGELFF
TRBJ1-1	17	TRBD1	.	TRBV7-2	TGTGCCAGCAGCTTAGACAGGGGGCGAAAGGGGAACACTGAAGCTTTCTTT	CASSLDRGRKGNTEAFF
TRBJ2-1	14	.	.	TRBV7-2	TGTGCCAGCAGCCGGACCTCCCCGCGGGATGAGCAGTTCTTC	CASSRTSPRDEQFF
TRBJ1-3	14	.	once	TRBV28	TGTGCCAGCAGTTTTCAGGGGTTCGGAAACACCATATATTTT	CASSFQGFGNTIYF
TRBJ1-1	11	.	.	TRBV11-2	TGTGCCAGCAGCTCGTTCACTGAAGCTTTCTTT	CASSSFTEAFF
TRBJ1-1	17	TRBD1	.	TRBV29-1	TGCAGCGTTGCCGGCCGGGACAGGGGGCTCGGCGGCACTGAAGCTTTCTTT	CSVAGRDRGLGGTEAFF
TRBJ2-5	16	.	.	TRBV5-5	TGTGCCAGCGGCCCTTCACTGAGAGGGGTAGGCGAGACCCAGTACTTC	CASGPSLRGVGETQYF
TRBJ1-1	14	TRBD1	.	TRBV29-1	TGCAGCGTTGCCTTGGGGACAGGAGGCACTGAAGCTTTCTTT	CSVALGTGGTEAFF
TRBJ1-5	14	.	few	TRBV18	TGTGCCACCTCGCTGGGAGGAACCAATCAGCCCCAGCATTTT	CATSLGGTNQPQHF
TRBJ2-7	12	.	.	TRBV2	TGTGCCAGCAGTGTCTTGTCCTACGAGCAGTACTTC	CASSVLSYEQYF
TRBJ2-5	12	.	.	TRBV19	TGTGCCGTCTCCCGGGACAAAGAGACCCAGTACTTC	CAVSRDKETQYF
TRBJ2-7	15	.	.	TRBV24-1	TGTGCCACCAGTGATTTTTCCCAGGGATCCTACGAGCAGTACTTC	CATSDFSQGSYEQYF
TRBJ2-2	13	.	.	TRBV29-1	TGCAGCGTTAGGCAGGGAGGAACCGGGGAGCTGTTTTTT	CSVRQGGTGELFF
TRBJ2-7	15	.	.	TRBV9	TGTGCCAGCAGCACCCTCCAGGGACTCTGGGACGAGCAGTACTTC	CASSTLQGLWDEQYF
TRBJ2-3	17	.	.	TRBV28	TGTGCCAGCAGTTTGGCAGGACTCGACTGGCGTACAGATACGCAGTATTTT	CASSLAGLDWRTDTQYF
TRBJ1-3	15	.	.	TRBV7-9	TGTGCCAGCAGCTTTGCGGGGACGGAAGGAAACACCATATATTTT	CASSFAGTEGNTIYF
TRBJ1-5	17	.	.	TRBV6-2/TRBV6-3	TGTGCCAGCAGCGGACGGACGGACTTTTATAGCAATCAGCCCCAGCATTTT	CASSGRTDFYSNQPQHF
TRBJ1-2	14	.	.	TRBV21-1	TGTGCCAGCAGCAGAGCTAAAGGGGGCGCTGGCTACACCTTC	CASSRAKGGAGYTF
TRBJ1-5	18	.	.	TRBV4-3	TGCGCCAGCAGCCAAGAGGCCCCAGGGGCTATAGTTAATCAGCCCCAGCATTTT	CASSQEAPGAIVNQPQHF
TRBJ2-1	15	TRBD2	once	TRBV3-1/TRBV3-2	TGTGCCAGCAGCCAAGTTGCGGGGGGGCCAAGTGAGCAGTTCTTC	CASSQVAGGPSEQFF
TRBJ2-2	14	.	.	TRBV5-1	TGCGCCAGCATGGGGGGAGGAAGTACCGGGGAGCTGTTTTTT	CASMGGGSTGELFF
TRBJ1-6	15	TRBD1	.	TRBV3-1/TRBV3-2	TGTGCCAGCAGCCGCAGGGACAGGGGCAATTCACCCCTCCACTTT	CASSRRDRGNSPLHF
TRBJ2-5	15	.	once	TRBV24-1	TGTGCCACCAGTGACCAAGACAGGTACCAAGAGACCCAGTACTTC	CATSDQDRYQETQYF
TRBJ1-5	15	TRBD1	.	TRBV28	TGTGCCAGCAGTTTTAGGGACAGGGGCTATCAGCCCCAGCATTTT	CASSFRDRGYQPQHF
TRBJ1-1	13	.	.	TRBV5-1	TGCGCCAGCAGCTTGGCTACAAACACTGAAGCTTTCTTT	CASSLATNTEAFF